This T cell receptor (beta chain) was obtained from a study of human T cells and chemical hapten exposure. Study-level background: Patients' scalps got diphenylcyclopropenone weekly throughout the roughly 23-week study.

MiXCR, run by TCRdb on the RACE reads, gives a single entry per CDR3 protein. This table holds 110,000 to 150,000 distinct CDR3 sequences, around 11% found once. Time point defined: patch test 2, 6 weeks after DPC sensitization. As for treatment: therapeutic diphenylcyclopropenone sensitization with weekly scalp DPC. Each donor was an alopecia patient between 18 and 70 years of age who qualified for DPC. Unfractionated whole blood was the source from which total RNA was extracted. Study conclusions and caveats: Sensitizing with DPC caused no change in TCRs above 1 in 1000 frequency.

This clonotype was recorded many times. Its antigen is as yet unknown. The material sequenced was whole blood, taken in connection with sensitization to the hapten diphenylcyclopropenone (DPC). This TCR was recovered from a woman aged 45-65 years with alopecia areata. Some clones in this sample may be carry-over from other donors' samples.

The CDR3 region has the DNA TGTGCCAGCAGTCAAAGGGGGAGCACTAATGAAAAACTGTTTTTT. Its protein is CASSQRGSTNEKLFF. This chain links TRBV7-9 with TRBJ1-4, with D possibly TRBD1 on 6 matching bases. Between the trimmed V and J ends, which lost 6 bases and 2 bases, there was a span of 13 bases. Germline values: CDR1 SEHNR, CDR2 FQNEAQ (reference sequence). The CDR3 has 15 residues.